Listed here is a single T cell receptor (beta chain). PCR was performed a second time for about 6 to 12 cycles using a sample-barcoded 5' primer and a J-beta primer mix. TCRdb re-analysed the 5' RACE reads in MiXCR, keeping a single row per CDR3 protein. The sample lists 850,000 to 950,000 distinct CDR3 sequences; about 28% were seen once. This entry comes from a study of blood T cells in healthy people across ages. The V gene's germline CDR1 is LGHNA and CDR2 YSLEER. V was clipped by 4 bases and J by 0 bases; unmatched bases: 10. There are 17 residues in the CDR3. This clonotype was obtained from a woman aged 80 or older in good health. Input material: blood. V usage is TRBV4-3 and J usage is TRBJ2-3; TRBD2 agrees at 7 bases. The CDR3, as DNA: TGCGCCAGCAGCCCCAGTGGTAGCGGGTTCAGCACAGATACGCAGTATTTT. It is translated as CASSPSGSGFSTDTQYF.